A selection of T cell receptor beta chains follows, all from one sample in a study of T cells expressing NK-cell markers. TCRdb reanalyzed the 5' RACE reads, giving one entry per CDR3 protein sequence and no DNA. The table gives 550,000 or so distinct CDR3 sequences; the top ten clones make up roughly 3.4% of it. The source material was blood T cells: a sorted CD56 or NKG2C T cell subset, CD4+ or CD8+ T cells, or bulk PBMC T cells (not recorded which). These receptors were collected from a man between 18 and 35 years old in good health. The CDR3 runs from the conserved cysteine through the conserved F or W. The order of the fields is J gene, V gene, CDR3 length, CDR3 protein.

j_gene: TRBJ2-1; v_gene: TRBV29-1; len: 15; CDR3aa: CSVANLAETYNEQFF
j_gene: TRBJ2-1; v_gene: TRBV7-8; len: 15; CDR3aa: CASSPYRGLFNEQFF
j_gene: TRBJ2-1; v_gene: TRBV29-1; len: 14; CDR3aa: CSVEGGLAGGEQFF
j_gene: TRBJ2-1; v_gene: TRBV12-3/TRBV12-4; len: 15; CDR3aa: CASRHRDAAYNEQFF
j_gene: TRBJ2-5; v_gene: TRBV14; len: 16; CDR3aa: CASSQETSGRQETQYF
j_gene: TRBJ2-4; v_gene: TRBV5-1; len: 15; CDR3aa: CASSFGGSGLGIQYF
j_gene: TRBJ2-3; v_gene: TRBV28; len: 14; CDR3aa: CASRQQSSTDTQYF
j_gene: TRBJ2-3; v_gene: TRBV27; len: 15; CDR3aa: CASSFSGERADTQYF
j_gene: TRBJ2-5; v_gene: TRBV10-3; len: 15; CDR3aa: CAISDLEGRSETQYF
j_gene: TRBJ2-3; v_gene: TRBV12-3/TRBV12-4; len: 15; CDR3aa: CASSSRLAGTDTQYF
j_gene: TRBJ2-1; v_gene: TRBV5-5; len: 13; CDR3aa: CASSLVGANEQFF
j_gene: TRBJ2-7; v_gene: TRBV18; len: 15; CDR3aa: CASSPPLGTSLEQYF
j_gene: TRBJ2-4; v_gene: TRBV27; len: 17; CDR3aa: CASSPTLLAGAKNIQYF
j_gene: TRBJ2-1; v_gene: TRBV12-3/TRBV12-4; len: 13; CDR3aa: CASSLGPRGLEFF
j_gene: TRBJ2-1; v_gene: TRBV12-3/TRBV12-4; len: 13; CDR3aa: CASLKGAHNEQFF
j_gene: TRBJ1-5; v_gene: TRBV6-5; len: 15; CDR3aa: CASSYSVGLDQPQHF
j_gene: TRBJ2-5; v_gene: TRBV9; len: 15; CDR3aa: CASSPPGSRAETQYF
j_gene: TRBJ2-7; v_gene: TRBV20-1; len: 16; CDR3aa: CSAPGVTGTRQGEQYF
j_gene: TRBJ2-4; v_gene: TRBV2; len: 16; CDR3aa: CASCPGLTPNGGIQYF
j_gene: TRBJ2-3; v_gene: TRBV20-1; len: 14; CDR3aa: CSAVTSGITDTQYF
j_gene: TRBJ1-1; v_gene: TRBV5-1; len: 15; CDR3aa: CASSPSQGWGTEAFF
j_gene: TRBJ1-3; v_gene: TRBV27; len: 13; CDR3aa: CAGQDASGNTIYF
j_gene: TRBJ2-3; v_gene: TRBV6-5; len: 15; CDR3aa: CASNRPGLPPDTQYF
j_gene: TRBJ2-1; v_gene: TRBV4-3; len: 13; CDR3aa: CASSQDGRSRQFF
j_gene: TRBJ2-7; v_gene: TRBV5-4; len: 20; CDR3aa: CASSFPPGVAGGQYPIEQYF
j_gene: TRBJ2-1; v_gene: TRBV20-1; len: 11; CDR3aa: CSAALPNEQFF
j_gene: TRBJ2-4; v_gene: TRBV7-4; len: 16; CDR3aa: CASSLVGGGAKNIQYF
j_gene: TRBJ1-1; v_gene: TRBV20-1; len: 13; CDR3aa: CSATGLQNTEAFF
j_gene: TRBJ1-1; v_gene: TRBV6-5; len: 14; CDR3aa: CASSYAGAKRRAFF
j_gene: TRBJ1-1; v_gene: TRBV5-1; len: 14; CDR3aa: CASSLVQGGTEAFF
j_gene: TRBJ1-4; v_gene: TRBV5-1; len: 16; CDR3aa: CASSRREQDRNEKLFF
j_gene: TRBJ1-2; v_gene: TRBV5-5; len: 13; CDR3aa: CASSLGQSSGYTF
j_gene: TRBJ2-1; v_gene: TRBV9; len: 12; CDR3aa: CASSVGKYEQFF
j_gene: TRBJ2-1; v_gene: TRBV2; len: 14; CDR3aa: CASSGAGQVNEQFF
j_gene: TRBJ1-2; v_gene: TRBV18; len: 15; CDR3aa: CASSPEGQGLSGYTF
j_gene: TRBJ2-1; v_gene: TRBV18; len: 15; CDR3aa: CASSPPSSSYNEQFF
j_gene: TRBJ2-3; v_gene: TRBV15; len: 17; CDR3aa: CATSRDPAGGVPDTQYF
j_gene: TRBJ1-2; v_gene: TRBV29-1; len: 15; CDR3aa: CSPSGPPGQENGYTF
j_gene: TRBJ2-2; v_gene: TRBV28; len: 15; CDR3aa: CASSLNRQRAGELFF
j_gene: TRBJ2-2; v_gene: TRBV4-2; len: 16; CDR3aa: CASSQVGLVVAGELFF
j_gene: TRBJ2-7; v_gene: TRBV30; len: 13; CDR3aa: CAWSAYRGGEQYF
j_gene: TRBJ1-3; v_gene: TRBV6-1; len: 16; CDR3aa: CASRDGGTLSGNTIYF
j_gene: TRBJ2-2; v_gene: TRBV20-1; len: 13; CDR3aa: CSAGKQGPGELFF
j_gene: TRBJ2-2; v_gene: TRBV2; len: 15; CDR3aa: CASELSRDGTGELFF
j_gene: TRBJ2-1; v_gene: TRBV19; len: 18; CDR3aa: CASSRGGGTSGRYNEQFF
j_gene: TRBJ2-2; v_gene: TRBV28; len: 13; CDR3aa: CASSSRDREEVFF
j_gene: TRBJ2-7; v_gene: TRBV28; len: 14; CDR3aa: CASSSWDRAHEQYF
j_gene: TRBJ1-5; v_gene: TRBV20-1; len: 18; CDR3aa: CSASRGTGTLYSNQPQHF
j_gene: TRBJ2-2; v_gene: TRBV9; len: 16; CDR3aa: CASSVVGHQNTGELFF
j_gene: TRBJ2-5; v_gene: TRBV5-5; len: 13; CDR3aa: CASSLWEQETQYF
j_gene: TRBJ2-2; v_gene: TRBV5-1; len: 16; CDR3aa: CASSFEGDYHTGELFF